The clone carrying this T cell receptor (beta chain) was counted many times. Its antigen is unidentified. Using a J-beta primer mix together with a sample-barcoded 5' primer, a second PCR was run for about 6 to 11 cycles. TCRdb re-called the 5' RACE reads through MiXCR, storing one row per CDR3 protein. This sample has hundreds of thousands of distinct CDR3 sequences, with about 30% found just once. The sample providers were healthy Caucasian people from Russia, aged roughly 6 to 95. This record belongs to a study of blood T cells in healthy people across ages. Study-level results: Changes seen in expanded clonotypes were possibly confounded by donor CMV status left unknown.

CDR1 and CDR2 (germline): DFQATT, SNEGSKA (reference sequence). V was cut by 0 bases and J by 2 bases, with 15 bases left in between. The CDR3 consists of 16 residues. This sequence originates from a woman of 80 years or more in good health. V and J are TRBV20-1 and TRBJ2-3; no definite D call. Sequencing input: blood. CDR3 protein: CSARDPAQHATDTQYF. The DNA of the CDR3 is TGCAGTGCTAGAGATCCCGCGCAGCACGCCACAGATACGCAGTATTTT.